These 30 T cell receptor beta chains were all obtained from the same sample, sequenced in a study of blood T cell repertoires in COVID-19. Measured with immunoSEQ multiplex PCR; TCRdb has only the in-frame clones, and not every one. This sample has over 85,000 clones, with 85% found just once. Sequencing was done on a sample of peripheral blood. All receptors come from an older man with acute or convalescent COVID-19.

This clone was found many times. The chain's CDR3 is CASSLTGTGVIKTNEKLFF. CDR3 coding DNA: TGTGCCAGCAGCTTGACCGGGACAGGGGTAATCAAGACTAATGAAAAACTGTTTTTT. V is TRBV5-6 and J is TRBJ1-4, with TRBD1 matching over 10 bases. Germline CDR1 reads SGHDT; CDR2 reads YYEEEE. Trimming cost V 1 base and J 2 bases; bases outside gene matches: 11. The CDR3 has 19 amino acids.

The chain is built from TRBV27 and TRBJ1-2; D is unresolved. Germline V CDR1 and CDR2: MNHEY, SMNVEV (reference sequence). The V gene lost 0 bases and the J gene lost 6 bases, with 8 bases spanning the gap. This CDR3 is built from 13 residues. This CDR3 is CASSLSPGDGYTF. The CDR3 nucleotides are TGTGCCAGCAGTTTATCGCCCGGGGATGGCTACACCTTC.

The J gene is TRBJ2-1, the V gene TRBV9; D is unresolved. The CDR3 is made up of 15 amino acids. Deletions cut 2 bases from V and 0 bases from J, with 9 bases between. Germline assignment: CDR1 SGDLS and CDR2 YYNGEE. Here the CDR3 DNA reads TGTGCCAGCAGCGTCCGTACAAGCTCCTACAATGAGCAGTTCTTC. Protein sequence: CASSVRTSSYNEQFF.

The V and J genes are TRBV29-1 and TRBJ2-7; 7 bases are shared with TRBD1. Unmatched junction bases numbered 8, after V lost 0 bases and J lost 3 bases. This CDR3 comprises 15 residues. Germline assignment: CDR1 SQVTM and CDR2 ANQGSEA. CDR3 coding DNA: TGCAGCGTTGAAGAACCGGGACAGCGATTCTACGAGCAGTACTTC. Translated: CSVEEPGQRFYEQYF.

The V gene is TRBV5-1, the J gene TRBJ2-2; 7 bases line up with TRBD1. CDR1 and CDR2 (germline): SGHRS, YFSETQ. V shed 2 bases, J shed 5 bases, and the junction held 6 bases outside the gene matches. The CDR3 runs to 15 residues. Written as DNA, the CDR3 is TGCGCCAGCAGCTTTTCGGGACAGTTTACCGGGGAGCTGTTTTTT. Translated: CASSFSGQFTGELFF.

The chain employs TRBV20-1 and TRBJ2-5; D unresolved. Per the germline V gene, CDR1 is DFQATT and CDR2 is SNEGSKA (reference sequence). The CDR3 loop spans 14 amino acids. V was clipped by 3 bases and J by 5 bases, with 16 bases between them. The CDR3 DNA follows: TGCAGTGCTAGTCTCGGAATCCCCAGGGAGACCCAGTACTTC. Encoded protein: CSASLGIPRETQYF.

The sample holds one count of this clone. The rearrangement joins TRBV25-1 to TRBJ1-5; 9 nucleotides line up with TRBD1. Germline lookup yields CDR1 MGHDK and CDR2 SYGVNS. After removal of 4 bases from V and 7 bases from J, the junction contained 11 bases not matched to a gene. The CDR3 is 16 residues long. In DNA form, the CDR3 reads TGTGCCAGCAGTGGACCCGGGACAGGGCCGGGGCAGCCCCAGCATTTT. It codes for CASSGPGTGPGQPQHF.

The chain is built from TRBV5-1 and TRBJ2-1; weak D call: TRBD1 (6 bases). The CDR3 runs to 15 residues. Trimming cost V 4 bases and J 0 bases, with 11 bases left between them. Germline V gene data show CDR1 as SGHRS and CDR2 as YFSETQ. The CDR3 sequence: CASSTGQISYNEQFF. The CDR3 DNA reads as TGCGCCAGCAGCACCGGACAGATCTCCTACAATGAGCAGTTCTTC.

The CDR3 DNA sequence: TGCAGCGCCCGGCCCCTAGCGGGACGTAACACCGGGGAGCTGTTTTTT. This gives the protein CSARPLAGRNTGELFF. J is TRBJ2-2 and V is TRBV29-1; TRBD2 aligns across 9 bases. This CDR3 is 16 amino acids long. The germline V gene has CDR1 SQVTM and CDR2 ANQGSEA. V lost 7 bases, J lost 2 bases, and 11 bases stayed unmatched.

The genes are TRBV19 and TRBJ1-4; the match to TRBD1 covers 7 bases. The CDR3 has 13 amino acids. With V trimmed by 4 bases and J by 8 bases, 4 bases remained unmatched. Germline CDR1 LNHDA, CDR2 SQIVND (reference sequence). The CDR3 DNA is TGTGCCAGTAGTACGACAGGGATGGAAAAACTGTTTTTT. This sequence encodes CASSTTGMEKLFF.

The chain has TRBV7-9 and TRBJ1-1; 10 bases line up with TRBD1. This CDR3 is 15 amino acids long. The V gene end was trimmed by 2 bases and the J gene end by 6 bases; junction bases not matched to a gene: 6. CDR1 and CDR2 (germline): SEHNR, FQNEAQ (reference sequence). CDR3 sequence (DNA): TGTGCCAGCAGCTTACTCGGGACAGGGGATGCTGAAGCTTTCTTT. Translating it yields CASSLLGTGDAEAFF. Looking up the rest from reference TRBV7-9 and TRBJ1-1 gives the full variable domain: DTGVSQNPRHKITKRGQNVTFRCDPISEHNRLYWYRQTLGQGPEFLTYFQNEAQLEKSRLLSDRFSAERPKGSFSTLEIQRTEQGDSAMYLCASSLLGTGDAEAFFGQGTRLTVV.

The chain couples TRBV15 to TRBJ2-1; TRBD2 might be the D (6 bases). V gave up 2 bases and J gave up 0 bases, with 11 bases separating them. This CDR3 spans 16 amino acids. CDR1 is LNHNV and CDR2 is YYDKDF in the germline V gene (reference sequence). The CDR3 coding sequence is TGTGCCACCAGCAGACCTCGCGGGGCCTCCTACAATGAGCAGTTCTTC. Amino acids: CATSRPRGASYNEQFF.

The V call is TRBV11-1, the J call TRBJ2-7; 8 bases fit TRBD1. The CDR3 contains 15 residues. V shed 3 bases, J shed 7 bases, and the junction held 11 bases outside the gene matches. Germline values: CDR1 SGHAT, CDR2 FQDESV (reference sequence). The CDR3 sequence: CASSFRGRGLGEQYF. The CDR3 nucleotides read TGTGCCAGCAGCTTTCGTGGCAGGGGGCTGGGAGAGCAGTACTTC.

The gene calls are TRBV27 and TRBJ1-2; D gene ambiguous. CDR1 is MNHEY and CDR2 is SMNVEV in the germline V gene (reference sequence). V lost 6 bases and J lost 12, with 14 bases in between. The CDR3 extends over 11 amino acids. The CDR3 DNA is TGTGCCAGCAGAGGAAAGCCCGGGGACACCTTC. It specifies CASRGKPGDTF.

The CDR3 loop reads CASSPPSRGDKTDTQYF. CDR3 DNA sequence: TGTGCCAGCAGCCCGCCTTCTCGTGGGGACAAAACAGATACGCAGTATTTT. The V and J genes are TRBV7-9 and TRBJ2-3; possibly TRBD1 for D (6 bases). V lost 5 bases and J 3 bases, leaving 21 bases between the germline ends. The CDR3 loop spans 17 amino acids. Germline V gene sequence: CDR1 SEHNR, CDR2 FQNEAQ (reference sequence).

The chain has TRBV21-1 and TRBJ2-5; no DNA check was done on the table's D call, TRBD2. TRBV21-1 represents a pseudogene. The CDR3 is made up of 19 amino acids. The CDR3 here is CASSKVSRRLAGVRETQYF. As DNA, the CDR3 is TGTGCCAGCAGCAAAGTGTCCAGGAGACTAGCGGGAGTGAGAGAGACCCAGTACTTC.

This clone was recorded once. The chain recombines TRBV28 with TRBJ1-5; no reliable D call. CDR3 length equals 12 residues. Trimming took off 5 bases at V and 6 bases at J, with 8 bases between the two ends. The germline V gene has CDR1 MDHEN and CDR2 SYDVKM. CDR3 DNA: TGTGCCAGCAGTATGCTAGGTCAGCCCCAGCATTTT. It is translated as CASSMLGQPQHF.

The sample holds a few counts of this clone. This chain connects TRBV29-1 to TRBJ2-7; D is ambiguous. The CDR3 length is 13 residues. Germline assignment: CDR1 SQVTM and CDR2 ANQGSEA. Trimming left V 3 bases short and J 9 bases short, with 18 bases between. The CDR3, as DNA: TGCAGCGTTGAGTATTTCAGCCGACACGGGCAGTACTTC. It encodes CSVEYFSRHGQYF.

The J gene is TRBJ2-2, the V gene TRBV19, with TRBD1 identical over 7 bases. The trim removed 6 bases at V and 2 bases at J, leaving 9 bases unmatched. Germline V gene data show CDR1 as LNHDA and CDR2 as SQIVND (reference sequence). The CDR3 is 16 residues long. CDR3 in amino acids: CASRRNKGANTGELFF. CDR3 coding DNA: TGTGCCAGTAGGAGGAACAAGGGGGCCAACACCGGGGAGCTGTTTTTT.

The chain joins TRBV3-1 (or the pseudogene TRBV3-2) to TRBJ2-1; 12 bases fit TRBD2. Germline assignment: CDR1 LGHDT and CDR2 YNNKEL (reference sequence). The CDR3 contains 16 residues. With V trimmed by 2 bases and J by 4 bases, 3 bases remained unmatched. The CDR3 sequence is CASSQSLAGGYNEQFF. CDR3 coding DNA: TGTGCCAGCAGCCAATCACTAGCGGGAGGTTACAATGAGCAGTTCTTC.

The chain uses TRBV5-1 and TRBJ1-6, with 7 bases fitting TRBD1. This CDR3 is 16 amino acids long. Germline V gene data show CDR1 as SGHRS and CDR2 as YFSETQ. The ends lost 4 bases at V and 7 bases at J; junction bases unmatched: 11. CDR3 residues: CASSLSETGKNSPLHF. Here the CDR3 DNA reads TGCGCCAGCAGCCTTTCCGAGACAGGGAAAAATTCACCCCTCCACTTT.

The rearrangement uses TRBV19 and TRBJ2-3, with 7 bases aligning to TRBD1. The CDR3 covers 15 residues. V was clipped by 6 bases and J by 2 bases; unmatched bases: 8. In germline, CDR1 is LNHDA, CDR2 SQIVND (reference sequence). The CDR3 loop is CASSLGQKLTDTQYF. CDR3 coding DNA: TGTGCCAGTAGCCTGGGACAGAAACTCACAGATACGCAGTATTTT.

The chain links TRBV10-3 to TRBJ1-2; 8 positions match TRBD1. The V gene's germline CDR1 is ENHRY and CDR2 SYGVKD. J lost 4 bases, V lost 7 bases, and 8 bases had no gene match. This CDR3 has 14 residues. The CDR3 DNA follows: TGTGCCATCATTTCGGACAGGGAACTCTATGGCTACACCTTC. Translated: CAIISDRELYGYTF.

CDR3 loop: CASSLGAGNEKLFF. CDR3 in DNA: TGTGCCAGCAGCTTGGGGGCTGGGAATGAAAAACTGTTTTTT. The chain employs TRBV11-2 and TRBJ1-4; TRBD1 might be the D (6 bases). From germline, CDR1 is SGHAT and CDR2 FQNNGV. This CDR3 is built from 14 residues. The ends were cut back, 3 bases at V and 5 bases at J, with 10 bases in the middle. Variable domain in full (rest from reference TRBV11-2 and TRBJ1-4): EAGVAQSPRYKIIEKRQSVAFWCNPISGHATLYWYQQILGQGPKLLIQFQNNGVVDDSQLPKDRFSAERLKGVDSTLKIQPAKLEDSAVYLCASSLGAGNEKLFFGSGTQLSVL.

The rearrangement joins TRBV28 to TRBJ2-4; D might be TRBD2 (6 bases). CDR1 is MDHEN and CDR2 is SYDVKM in the germline V gene. V gave up 6 bases and J gave up 1 base, with 16 bases separating them. The CDR3 contains 16 residues. The CDR3 spells CASSQAGSSAKNIQYF. In DNA form, the CDR3 reads TGTGCCAGCAGCCAGGCGGGAAGTTCGGCCAAAAACATTCAGTACTTC.

The V and J genes are TRBV12-3 or TRBV12-4 and TRBJ1-2; D ambiguous. Trimming removed 6 bases from V and 8 bases from J, with 13 bases in between. This CDR3 contains 12 residues. The CDR3 DNA follows: TGTGCCAGCAGCGGGGTCCCCGAAGGCTACACCTTC. This translates into CASSGVPEGYTF.

V is TRBV10-2 and J is TRBJ2-7, with 13 nucleotides matching TRBD2. With 5 bases clipped from V and 3 bases from J, the junction kept 4 bases outside the gene matches. Germline V lookup: CDR1 WSHSY, CDR2 SAAADI. The CDR3 totals 15 residues. The CDR3 region is CASSIRTSGSYEQYF. In nucleotides, the CDR3 is TGCGCCAGCAGTATAAGGACTAGCGGGAGCTACGAGCAGTACTTC.

The chain uses TRBV30 and TRBJ1-3; no clear D gene. CDR1 and CDR2 from the germline V gene are GTSNPN and SVGIG (reference sequence). Trimming removed 0 bases at V and 4 bases at J, with 10 bases between. The CDR3 runs 14 residues. The CDR3 DNA reads as TGTGCCTGGAGTGTAGGAGGGAAGGGAAACACCATATATTTT. It translates to CAWSVGGKGNTIYF.

The chain links TRBV6-5 to TRBJ2-6; TRBD1 is a possible D gene (5 bases). The CDR3 sequence is 15 residues long. The V gene lost 2 bases and the J gene lost 4 bases, with 9 bases spanning the gap. CDR1 and CDR2 from the germline V gene are MNHEY and SVGAGI. CDR3 in DNA: TGTGCCAGCAGTTACCAGGGTGCCGGGGCCAACGTCCTGACTTTC. It translates to CASSYQGAGANVLTF.

In this sample, this clone turned up once. The V call is TRBV9, the J call TRBJ1-2; the match to TRBD1 covers 10 bases. Germline lookup yields CDR1 SGDLS and CDR2 YYNGEE. This CDR3 has 16 residues. V shed 5 bases and J 5 bases; nucleotides not matched to a gene: 12. The CDR3 is CASSTRGDRGRYGYTF. DNA of the CDR3: TGTGCCAGCAGTACTCGCGGGGACAGGGGAAGGTATGGCTACACCTTC.